This T cell receptor beta chain was sequenced during a study of T cells in Graves' hyperthyroidism and ophthalmopathy. Per the germline V gene, CDR1 is SGDLS and CDR2 is YYNGEE. With 0 bases removed from V and 2 bases from J, the gap between germline ends came to 9 bases. There are 14 residues in the CDR3. Researchers took RNA transcripts and amplified the TCR beta CDR3 regions from them. HTBI primers were the set used in a first-round RT-PCR of the TCR CDR3. TCRdb redid the calling of the multiplex PCR reads with MiXCR, one entry per CDR3 protein. The sample shows under 700,000 distinct CDR3 sequences, 16% of them seen only once. This clonotype was observed many times.

The TCR comes from a woman in her late teens or twenties with Graves' hyperthyroidism. This chain joins TRBV9 and TRBJ2-7; tentatively, D is TRBD1 or TRBD2 (5 bases each). Sequenced input: blood. The CDR3: CASSVGQGAYEQYF. For the CDR3, the DNA is TGTGCCAGCAGCGTAGGGCAGGGAGCCTACGAGCAGTACTTC.